The present T cell receptor (beta chain) was sequenced within a study of blood T cell repertoires in COVID-19 (dated by TCRdb to 2018 to 2020). Regarding the research as a whole: The collaborator samples originated in the United States, Italy and Spain and spanned the acute and convalescent phases of COVID-19. The material from the prospective study consisted of cDNA or gDNA derived from T cells, B-cell-depleted T cells, or PBMCs. Where HLA class I and class II types were available, the types were taken from metadata supplied by the sample provider, not from assay-based typing. Subjects who had been exposed to COVID-19, were actively infected with it, or had recovered from it provided the deeply sampled blood TCRbeta repertoires that made up the dataset. Samples came from the ongoing ImmuneRACE study (first 160 participants) plus 1,254 subjects from 6 global collaborators. The repertoires were released in a freely available public database intended as a resource for research on the immune response to SARS-CoV-2. Sample metadata almost always included a de-identified subject ID, COVID-19 status, age in years and sex.

In the prospective study, participants were about 18 to 95 years old, resided in fewer than 25 geographic areas of the United States, and were enrolled through a virtual design. In the prospective study, cohorts were assigned on the basis of participant-reported clinical history obtained from a screening survey and a study questionnaire. In the prospective study, whole blood, serum and a nasopharyngeal or oropharyngeal swab were collected from each participant by mobile phlebotomists. Over an approximately 2-month period, participants in the prospective study had the option of providing additional blood draws and questionnaires. Before DNA extraction, prospective study blood samples were shipped either frozen or at room temperature. The CDR3 sequence holds 16 residues, the cysteine and phenylalanine included. Here the CDR3 DNA is all that survives: 48 bases in frame from base 1. The germline V gene gives CDR1 as SGHRS and CDR2 as YFSETQ. V is cut back by 0 bases and J by 2 bases, with 6 bases in the junction unmatched.

The research as a whole found: The amount of clinical and demographic metadata varied by source and participant and was provided uncurated.

Turning to this clone: Its antigen target is currently unknown. Base qualities are missing; no much larger clone stands one base away.

TCRbeta CDR3 regions were amplified from genomic DNA by means of the immunoSEQ Assay, a bias-controlled multiplex PCR. Regarding the original processing steps: Nucleated cell counts per sample were estimated from amplification of reference gene primers within the assay. To quantify the absolute abundance of each unique TCRbeta CDR3 rearrangement, sequence reads were collapsed and filtered. For each sample, productive Simpson clonality was calculated as the square root of Simpson's diversity index across productive rearrangements. Imported from immuneACCESS, the table was reduced by TCRdb to in-frame sequences with V and J called. These copies leave out some clones; in studies compared against another copy, an unresolved V gene accounts for under half, and the cause of the remainder is not known. V and J calls and clone size are as listed in that table; D and trimming were resolved from the DNA. The sample table shows 150,000 or so clones, and about 90% are seen once. Together, the top ten hold around 1.2% of the sample.

The rearrangement combines TRBV5-1 with TRBJ2-7, and TRBD1 matches 9 of the central bases. This TCR was sampled from a human donor with acute COVID-19. The donor label of this sample is uncertain. The sequenced sample was PBMCs or T cells enriched from blood (not recorded which). The CDR3 protein: CASSLGSGQGAYEQYF. The bases read TGCGCCAGCAGCTTGGGATCGGGACAGGGAGCCTACGAGCAGTACTTC.